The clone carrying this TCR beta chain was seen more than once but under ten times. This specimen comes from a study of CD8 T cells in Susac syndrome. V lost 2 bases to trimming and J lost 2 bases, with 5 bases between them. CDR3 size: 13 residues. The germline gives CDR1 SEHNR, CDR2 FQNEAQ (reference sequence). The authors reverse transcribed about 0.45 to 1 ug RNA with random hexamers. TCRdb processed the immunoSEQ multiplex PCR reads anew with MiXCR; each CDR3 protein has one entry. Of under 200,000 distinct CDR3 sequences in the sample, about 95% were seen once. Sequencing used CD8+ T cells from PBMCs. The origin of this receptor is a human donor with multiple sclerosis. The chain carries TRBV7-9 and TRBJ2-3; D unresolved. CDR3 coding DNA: TGTGCCAGCAGCTTATTCTCCACAGATACGCAGTATTTT. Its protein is CASSLFSTDTQYF.